This is a list of T cell receptor beta chains from one sample in a study of T cells in Graves' hyperthyroidism and ophthalmopathy. TCRdb analysed the multiplex PCR reads with MiXCR anew, one entry per CDR3 protein. The sample includes 400,000 to 550,000 distinct CDR3 sequences, around 14% seen only once; the top ten take less than 20%. The sequenced sample consisted of blood. The receptors come from a woman younger than 35 with Graves' hyperthyroidism. Both conserved end residues are part of each CDR3. The D gene is left open where the match is weak. The listing skips clone size in some rows; elsewhere it reads once, few, many or a size class.

cdr3_aa: CASSLWEGPLEAFF; cdr3_nt: TGTGCCAGCAGCTTGTGGGAGGGCCCGCTTGAAGCTTTCTTT; v_call: TRBV5-8; j_call: TRBJ1-1; clone_size: few; d_call: .
cdr3_aa: CASSETGWRVDTQYF; cdr3_nt: TGCGCCAGCAGCGAAACAGGGTGGAGGGTCGATACGCAGTATTTT; v_call: TRBV5-1; j_call: TRBJ2-3; clone_size: many; d_call: .
cdr3_aa: CASSLAGTGLEQFF; cdr3_nt: TGTGCCAGCAGTTTAGCGGGGACAGGGCTTGAGCAGTTCTTC; v_call: TRBV27; j_call: TRBJ2-1; clone_size: .; d_call: TRBD1
cdr3_aa: CSAAGQGAYEQYF; cdr3_nt: TGCAGCGCGGCAGGACAGGGGGCTTACGAGCAGTACTTC; v_call: TRBV29-1; j_call: TRBJ2-7; clone_size: many; d_call: TRBD1
cdr3_aa: CASSQDPTGQVLGGGELFF; cdr3_nt: TGCGCCAGCAGCCAAGACCCTACGGGACAGGTCCTGGGAGGCGGGGAGCTGTTTTTT; v_call: TRBV4-1; j_call: TRBJ2-2; clone_size: once; d_call: TRBD1
cdr3_aa: CSARDRGIYYGYTF; cdr3_nt: TGCAGTGCCCGGGACAGGGGAATATACTATGGCTACACCTTC; v_call: TRBV20-1; j_call: TRBJ1-2; clone_size: few; d_call: TRBD1
cdr3_aa: CASMASGENEQFF; cdr3_nt: TGTGCCAGCATGGCTAGCGGAGAGAATGAGCAGTTCTTC; v_call: TRBV6-1; j_call: TRBJ2-1; clone_size: .; d_call: TRBD2
cdr3_aa: CAWSPGRRAEKLFF; cdr3_nt: TGTGCCTGGAGTCCAGGGAGACGCGCTGAAAAACTGTTTTTT; v_call: TRBV30; j_call: TRBJ1-4; clone_size: many; d_call: .
cdr3_aa: CASSDVVAGGHSYNEQFF; cdr3_nt: TGTGCCAGCAGTGACGTTGTGGCAGGGGGCCACTCCTACAATGAGCAGTTCTTC; v_call: TRBV2; j_call: TRBJ2-1; clone_size: many; d_call: TRBD1
cdr3_aa: CAGGDGRRNSNQPQHF; cdr3_nt: TGTGCCGGGGGAGATGGGAGGAGGAATAGCAATCAGCCCCAGCATTTT; v_call: TRBV6-1; j_call: TRBJ1-5; clone_size: many; d_call: .
cdr3_aa: CSVEFLRGQEGYTF; cdr3_nt: TGCAGCGTTGAGTTTTTGAGGGGGCAGGAGGGCTACACCTTC; v_call: TRBV29-1; j_call: TRBJ1-2; clone_size: .; d_call: TRBD1
cdr3_aa: CASSLDGQMMNTEAFF; cdr3_nt: TGTGCCAGCAGCTTAGACGGACAGATGATGAACACTGAAGCTTTCTTT; v_call: TRBV11-2; j_call: TRBJ1-1; clone_size: many; d_call: .
cdr3_aa: CATSREGSGRRDTQYF; cdr3_nt: TGTGCCACCAGCAGAGAGGGTAGCGGGAGGAGAGATACGCAGTATTTT; v_call: TRBV15; j_call: TRBJ2-3; clone_size: many; d_call: TRBD2
cdr3_aa: CATSDLDATDTQYF; cdr3_nt: TGTGCCACCAGTGATTTGGATGCCACAGATACGCAGTATTTT; v_call: TRBV24-1; j_call: TRBJ2-3; clone_size: few; d_call: .
cdr3_aa: CASSPQGDNEQFF; cdr3_nt: TGTGCCAGCAGCCCCCAGGGCGACAATGAGCAGTTCTTC; v_call: TRBV2; j_call: TRBJ2-1; clone_size: .; d_call: .
cdr3_aa: CASSQAFKGDRAQPQHF; cdr3_nt: TGTGCCAGCAGCCAAGCCTTTAAGGGGGACAGGGCTCAGCCCCAGCATTTT; v_call: TRBV3-1; j_call: TRBJ1-5; clone_size: many; d_call: TRBD1
cdr3_aa: CASKGRAGGSNEKLFF; cdr3_nt: TGTGCCAGTAAAGGGCGGGCCGGGGGATCTAATGAAAAACTGTTTTTT; v_call: TRBV19; j_call: TRBJ1-4; clone_size: .; d_call: .
cdr3_aa: CASRRQTKWVRYHPTSTDTQYF; cdr3_nt: TGCGCCAGCAGGAGACAGACAAAGTGGGTCCGGTATCACCCCACGAGCACAGATACGCAGTATTTT; v_call: TRBV5-1; j_call: TRBJ2-3; clone_size: .; d_call: .
cdr3_aa: CSAREGIARTGELFF; cdr3_nt: TGCAGTGCTAGAGAGGGAATAGCGCGGACCGGGGAGCTGTTTTTT; v_call: TRBV20-1; j_call: TRBJ2-2; clone_size: few; d_call: .
cdr3_aa: CAWSQGADTQYF; cdr3_nt: TGTGCCTGGTCACAGGGGGCAGATACGCAGTATTTT; v_call: TRBV30; j_call: TRBJ2-3; clone_size: many; d_call: TRBD1
cdr3_aa: CASSLGPTNNEQFF; cdr3_nt: TGTGCCAGCAGCCTAGGCCCAACCAACAATGAGCAGTTCTTC; v_call: TRBV7-8; j_call: TRBJ2-1; clone_size: many; d_call: .
cdr3_aa: CASSPSGLALTDTQYF; cdr3_nt: TGTGCCAGCAGCCCGTCGGGACTAGCCCTCACAGATACGCAGTATTTT; v_call: TRBV7-9; j_call: TRBJ2-3; clone_size: few; d_call: TRBD2
cdr3_aa: CASSSTAQNHEKLFF; cdr3_nt: TGCGCCAGCAGCTCGACGGCCCAAAACCATGAAAAACTGTTTTTT; v_call: TRBV5-1; j_call: TRBJ1-4; clone_size: few; d_call: .
cdr3_aa: CASSILASLSNQPQHF; cdr3_nt: TGTGCCAGTAGTATACTCGCCAGTTTGAGCAATCAGCCCCAGCATTTT; v_call: TRBV19; j_call: TRBJ1-5; clone_size: many; d_call: .
cdr3_aa: CASSLRQDATEAFF; cdr3_nt: TGCGCCAGCAGCCTCCGACAGGACGCCACTGAAGCTTTCTTT; v_call: TRBV4-1; j_call: TRBJ1-1; clone_size: few; d_call: .
cdr3_aa: CASSIASGNPYGYTF; cdr3_nt: TGTGCCAGTAGTATAGCGTCGGGCAATCCCTATGGCTACACCTTC; v_call: TRBV19; j_call: TRBJ1-2; clone_size: many; d_call: .
cdr3_aa: CASSLVGTGIYEQYF; cdr3_nt: TGTGCCAGCAGCTTAGTCGGGACAGGAATCTACGAGCAGTACTTC; v_call: TRBV13; j_call: TRBJ2-7; clone_size: many; d_call: TRBD1
cdr3_aa: CAISELIARSYEQYF; cdr3_nt: TGTGCCATCAGTGAGTTGATAGCGCGATCCTACGAGCAGTACTTC; v_call: TRBV10-3; j_call: TRBJ2-7; clone_size: many; d_call: .
cdr3_aa: CSANLPPHNEQFF; cdr3_nt: TGCAGTGCTAACCTCCCCCCACACAATGAGCAGTTCTTC; v_call: TRBV20-1; j_call: TRBJ2-1; clone_size: few; d_call: .
cdr3_aa: CASSLAGRDRGVQPQHF; cdr3_nt: TGTGCCAGCAGCTTAGCGGGGAGGGACAGGGGCGTTCAGCCCCAGCATTTT; v_call: TRBV7-8; j_call: TRBJ1-5; clone_size: few; d_call: TRBD1
cdr3_aa: CASRYSSIQYF; cdr3_nt: TGTGCCAGCAGATACAGCTCCATTCAGTACTTC; v_call: TRBV2; j_call: TRBJ2-4; clone_size: many; d_call: .
cdr3_aa: CASSLDGTTSTDTQYF; cdr3_nt: TGCGCCAGCAGCTTGGATGGGACTACTAGCACAGATACGCAGTATTTT; v_call: TRBV5-1; j_call: TRBJ2-3; clone_size: many; d_call: TRBD2
cdr3_aa: CASSLTQGWYEQYF; cdr3_nt: TGTGCCAGCAGCTTAACACAGGGATGGTACGAGCAGTACTTC; v_call: TRBV11-2; j_call: TRBJ2-7; clone_size: many; d_call: .
cdr3_aa: CATSLAGGNTYNEQFF; cdr3_nt: TGTGCCACCTCCCTTGCGGGAGGTAATACCTACAATGAGCAGTTCTTC; v_call: TRBV24-1; j_call: TRBJ2-1; clone_size: few; d_call: TRBD2
cdr3_aa: CASSKPHNSGQAYEQYF; cdr3_nt: TGTGCCAGTAGTAAACCACACAATAGCGGGCAGGCCTACGAGCAGTACTTC; v_call: TRBV19; j_call: TRBJ2-7; clone_size: .; d_call: TRBD2
cdr3_aa: CAWGAQGKAGELFF; cdr3_nt: TGTGCCTGGGGGGCGCAGGGGAAAGCCGGGGAGCTGTTTTTT; v_call: TRBV30; j_call: TRBJ2-2; clone_size: many; d_call: .
cdr3_aa: CASSFQGGGSSYNEQFF; cdr3_nt: TGTGCCAGCAGCTTCCAGGGCGGCGGGAGTTCCTACAATGAGCAGTTCTTC; v_call: TRBV11-2; j_call: TRBJ2-1; clone_size: many; d_call: TRBD2
cdr3_aa: CASSPTGSVNIQYF; cdr3_nt: TGTGCCAGCAGCCCGACAGGGTCCGTAAACATTCAGTACTTC; v_call: TRBV12-3/TRBV12-4; j_call: TRBJ2-4; clone_size: many; d_call: TRBD1
cdr3_aa: CASTFQGTYGYTF; cdr3_nt: TGTGCCAGCACCTTCCAGGGGACCTATGGCTACACCTTC; v_call: TRBV12-3/TRBV12-4; j_call: TRBJ1-2; clone_size: .; d_call: .
cdr3_aa: CASSQAGTEVDTQYF; cdr3_nt: TGTGCCAGCAGCCAGGCCGGGACAGAAGTTGATACGCAGTATTTT; v_call: TRBV11-1; j_call: TRBJ2-3; clone_size: many; d_call: TRBD1
cdr3_aa: CASSEALLSQETQYF; cdr3_nt: TGTGCCAGCAGTGAAGCGCTTTTGTCCCAGGAGACCCAGTACTTC; v_call: TRBV2; j_call: TRBJ2-5; clone_size: many; d_call: .
cdr3_aa: CATEGDGYTF; cdr3_nt: TGTGCCACTGAGGGGGATGGCTACACCTTC; v_call: TRBV10-3; j_call: TRBJ1-2; clone_size: many; d_call: .
cdr3_aa: CAISDPGDRRNTGELFF; cdr3_nt: TGTGCCATCAGTGATCCGGGGGACAGAAGGAACACCGGGGAGCTGTTTTTT; v_call: TRBV10-3; j_call: TRBJ2-2; clone_size: .; d_call: .
cdr3_aa: CAWSDGTGELFF; cdr3_nt: TGTGCCTGGAGTGATGGCACCGGGGAGCTGTTTTTT; v_call: TRBV30; j_call: TRBJ2-2; clone_size: .; d_call: .
cdr3_aa: CASSLEGRGGPEYNEQFF; cdr3_nt: TGCGCCAGCAGCTTGGAGGGTCGGGGAGGGCCTGAATACAATGAGCAGTTCTTC; v_call: TRBV5-1; j_call: TRBJ2-1; clone_size: .; d_call: TRBD2
cdr3_aa: CSPQGSYNEQFF; cdr3_nt: TGCAGTCCCCAGGGGAGCTACAATGAGCAGTTCTTC; v_call: TRBV20-1; j_call: TRBJ2-1; clone_size: many; d_call: .
cdr3_aa: CSVAPPTGGEKLFF; cdr3_nt: TGCAGCGTTGCCCCACCTACAGGGGGAGAAAAACTGTTTTTT; v_call: TRBV29-1; j_call: TRBJ1-4; clone_size: .; d_call: TRBD1